The rows below give T cell receptor beta chains drawn from one sample of a study of response to subunit inactivated influenza vaccine. One entry per CDR3 protein results from TCRdb running MiXCR on the RT-PCR reads. This table holds roughly 550,000 distinct CDR3 sequences, approximately 20% found once. This sample also appeared in a second study, on T cells expressing NK-cell markers.

The sample in question was CD4+ T cells sorted from PBMCs, obtained about 11 days after vaccination. The receptor source for this set is a man in his fifties who received an inactivated influenza vaccine. The CDR3 runs from the conserved cysteine through the conserved F or W. A D gene is named only where the DNA matches it firmly. Part of the rows lack a size; the others show once, few, many or a class for expanded clones.

v_gene: TRBV6-1
j_gene: TRBJ2-2
len: 16
d_gene: TRBD2
abundance: -
CDR3aa: CASRGLAGGPIGELFF
CDR3nt: TGTGCCAGCAGAGGACTAGCGGGAGGGCCGATCGGGGAGCTGTTTTTT

v_gene: TRBV5-6
j_gene: TRBJ1-1
len: 13
d_gene: -
abundance: few
CDR3aa: CASKKDLNTEAFF
CDR3nt: TGTGCCAGCAAAAAGGATCTGAACACTGAAGCTTTCTTT

v_gene: TRBV28
j_gene: TRBJ1-2
len: 14
d_gene: TRBD1
abundance: -
CDR3aa: CATGGLVYNYGYTF
CDR3nt: TGTGCCACAGGGGGCTTAGTCTATAACTATGGCTACACCTTC

v_gene: TRBV20-1
j_gene: TRBJ2-1
len: 17
d_gene: -
abundance: -
CDR3aa: CSARSIAGPEAYNEQFF
CDR3nt: TGCAGTGCTAGATCGATAGCTGGACCGGAGGCCTACAATGAGCAGTTCTTC

v_gene: TRBV13
j_gene: TRBJ2-7
len: 15
d_gene: TRBD2
abundance: -
CDR3aa: CASSLGSGAPYEQYF
CDR3nt: TGTGCCAGCAGCCTCGGGAGCGGGGCCCCCTACGAGCAGTACTTC

v_gene: TRBV6-2/TRBV6-3
j_gene: TRBJ2-7
len: 15
d_gene: -
abundance: few
CDR3aa: CASSRRPGGSGEQYF
CDR3nt: TGTGCCAGCAGCCGCCGGCCGGGGGGCTCGGGAGAGCAGTACTTC

v_gene: TRBV5-1
j_gene: TRBJ1-5
len: 14
d_gene: -
abundance: few
CDR3aa: CASSLDGGAQPQHF
CDR3nt: TGCGCCAGCAGCTTGGACGGGGGGGCCCAGCCCCAGCATTTT

v_gene: TRBV10-3
j_gene: TRBJ1-1
len: 13
d_gene: -
abundance: -
CDR3aa: CAISESGRFEAFF
CDR3nt: TGTGCCATCAGTGAATCCGGGCGGTTTGAAGCTTTCTTT

v_gene: TRBV18
j_gene: TRBJ2-7
len: 14
d_gene: TRBD1
abundance: few
CDR3aa: CASSQGQGAAEQYF
CDR3nt: TGTGCCAGCTCACAGGGACAGGGGGCGGCCGAGCAGTACTTC

v_gene: TRBV20-1
j_gene: TRBJ2-3
len: 12
d_gene: -
abundance: few
CDR3aa: CSARPTLDTQYF
CDR3nt: TGCAGTGCTAGGCCCACGCTAGATACGCAGTATTTT

v_gene: TRBV10-3
j_gene: TRBJ1-1
len: 14
d_gene: -
abundance: -
CDR3aa: CAIISGVGNTEAFF
CDR3nt: TGTGCCATCATCTCAGGGGTCGGTAACACTGAAGCTTTCTTT

v_gene: TRBV7-2
j_gene: TRBJ1-2
len: 14
d_gene: -
abundance: -
CDR3aa: CASSLMAASYGYTF
CDR3nt: TGTGCCAGCAGCTTAATGGCAGCCAGCTATGGCTACACCTTC

v_gene: TRBV18
j_gene: TRBJ2-5
len: 13
d_gene: -
abundance: few
CDR3aa: CASSPRVIETQYF
CDR3nt: TGTGCCAGCTCACCACGGGTGATAGAGACCCAGTACTTC

v_gene: TRBV4-3
j_gene: TRBJ2-3
len: 17
d_gene: TRBD2
abundance: -
CDR3aa: CASSQEYSGASTDTQYF
CDR3nt: TGCGCCAGCAGCCAAGAGTATAGCGGGGCCTCCACAGATACGCAGTATTTT

v_gene: TRBV12-3/TRBV12-4
j_gene: TRBJ2-7
len: 11
d_gene: -
abundance: many
CDR3aa: CASSETYEQYF
CDR3nt: TGTGCCAGCAGTGAAACTTACGAGCAGTACTTC

v_gene: TRBV6-1
j_gene: TRBJ2-1
len: 16
d_gene: TRBD2
abundance: -
CDR3aa: CASRAKREPGDNEQFF
CDR3nt: TGTGCCAGCAGGGCAAAGCGGGAGCCAGGAGACAATGAGCAGTTCTTC

v_gene: TRBV3-1
j_gene: TRBJ2-1
len: 17
d_gene: TRBD2
abundance: -
CDR3aa: CASSHQGLAGTANEQFF
CDR3nt: TGTGCCAGCAGCCATCAAGGACTAGCGGGAACCGCAAATGAGCAGTTCTTC

v_gene: TRBV18
j_gene: TRBJ2-1
len: 15
d_gene: TRBD2
abundance: -
CDR3aa: CASSGSGGAAIEQFF
CDR3nt: TGTGCCAGCTCAGGAAGCGGGGGGGCCGCCATTGAGCAGTTCTTC

v_gene: TRBV10-2
j_gene: TRBJ1-4
len: 14
d_gene: -
abundance: few
CDR3aa: CASSVAGRNEKLFF
CDR3nt: TGCGCCAGCAGTGTGGCAGGGAGGAATGAAAAACTGTTTTTT

v_gene: TRBV7-9
j_gene: TRBJ1-1
len: 14
d_gene: -
abundance: -
CDR3aa: CASSLSTTNTEAFF
CDR3nt: TGTGCCAGCAGCTTAAGTACTACGAACACTGAAGCTTTCTTT

v_gene: TRBV20-1
j_gene: TRBJ1-6
len: 14
d_gene: TRBD1
abundance: -
CDR3aa: CSARPDRVNSPLHF
CDR3nt: TGCAGTGCTAGACCGGACAGGGTGAATTCACCCCTCCACTTT

v_gene: TRBV30
j_gene: TRBJ2-1
len: 15
d_gene: TRBD1
abundance: -
CDR3aa: CAWSLGTGGRNEQFF
CDR3nt: TGTGCCTGGAGTCTCGGGACAGGGGGCCGTAATGAGCAGTTCTTC

v_gene: TRBV6-2/TRBV6-3
j_gene: TRBJ2-2
len: 16
d_gene: TRBD2
abundance: -
CDR3aa: CARSYSASGMTGELFF
CDR3nt: TGTGCCAGAAGTTACTCGGCTAGCGGAATGACCGGGGAGCTGTTTTTT

v_gene: TRBV11-2
j_gene: TRBJ2-2
len: 16
d_gene: TRBD1
abundance: many
CDR3aa: CASSSIRDRLTGELFF
CDR3nt: TGTGCCAGCAGCTCCATCCGGGACAGGCTCACCGGGGAGCTGTTTTTT

v_gene: TRBV20-1
j_gene: TRBJ2-6
len: 15
d_gene: TRBD1
abundance: -
CDR3aa: CSAGRQGFGANVLTF
CDR3nt: TGCAGTGCTGGCCGACAGGGGTTTGGGGCCAACGTCCTGACTTTC

v_gene: TRBV27
j_gene: TRBJ2-2
len: 13
d_gene: -
abundance: few
CDR3aa: CASSLSLTGELFF
CDR3nt: TGTGCCAGCAGTTTATCGCTCACCGGGGAGCTGTTTTTT

v_gene: TRBV5-1
j_gene: TRBJ2-2
len: 15
d_gene: -
abundance: few
CDR3aa: CASSPTRTNTGELFF
CDR3nt: TGCGCCAGCAGTCCCACCCGCACGAACACCGGGGAGCTGTTTTTT

v_gene: TRBV9
j_gene: TRBJ1-6
len: 11
d_gene: -
abundance: few
CDR3aa: CASGDRAPLHF
CDR3nt: TGTGCCAGCGGGGATCGGGCACCCCTCCACTTT

v_gene: TRBV28
j_gene: TRBJ2-1
len: 11
d_gene: -
abundance: few
CDR3aa: CGTGSYNEQFF
CDR3nt: TGTGGGACCGGATCCTACAATGAGCAGTTCTTC

v_gene: TRBV6-2/TRBV6-3
j_gene: TRBJ2-5
len: 13
d_gene: -
abundance: -
CDR3aa: CASRQSSQETQYF
CDR3nt: TGTGCCAGCAGACAGTCCTCGCAAGAGACCCAGTACTTC

v_gene: TRBV13
j_gene: TRBJ2-3
len: 18
d_gene: TRBD2
abundance: -
CDR3aa: CASSSPVVAGGPTDTQYF
CDR3nt: TGTGCCAGCAGTTCCCCGGTAGTCGCGGGGGGACCCACAGATACGCAGTATTTT

v_gene: TRBV5-5
j_gene: TRBJ2-1
len: 15
d_gene: TRBD2
abundance: few
CDR3aa: CASSRTSGGFVEQFF
CDR3nt: TGTGCCAGCAGCCGGACTAGCGGGGGATTTGTTGAGCAGTTCTTC

v_gene: TRBV7-3
j_gene: TRBJ2-5
len: 16
d_gene: TRBD2
abundance: -
CDR3aa: CASSAGTSGFQETQYF
CDR3nt: TGTGCCAGCAGCGCGGGGACTAGCGGGTTCCAAGAGACCCAGTACTTC

v_gene: TRBV7-2
j_gene: TRBJ1-4
len: 15
d_gene: -
abundance: -
CDR3aa: CASSLELRTREKLFF
CDR3nt: TGTGCCAGCAGCTTAGAATTGAGGACAAGGGAAAAACTGTTTTTT

v_gene: TRBV6-2/TRBV6-3
j_gene: TRBJ2-7
len: 14
d_gene: TRBD2
abundance: few
CDR3aa: CASRGSGNTYEQYF
CDR3nt: TGTGCCAGCAGGGGAAGCGGGAACACCTACGAGCAGTACTTC

v_gene: TRBV6-2/TRBV6-3
j_gene: TRBJ2-2
len: 15
d_gene: -
abundance: -
CDR3aa: CATRPGGPNTGELFF
CDR3nt: TGTGCCACCAGACCGGGTGGGCCGAACACCGGGGAGCTGTTTTTT

v_gene: TRBV7-9
j_gene: TRBJ2-1
len: 15
d_gene: TRBD1
abundance: few
CDR3aa: CASTLPTGGYNEQFF
CDR3nt: TGTGCCAGCACCCTCCCGACAGGGGGCTACAATGAGCAGTTCTTC

v_gene: TRBV6-2/TRBV6-3
j_gene: TRBJ2-1
len: 16
d_gene: -
abundance: -
CDR3aa: CASSYNLRVAYNEQFF
CDR3nt: TGTGCCAGCAGTTACAACTTACGAGTGGCCTACAATGAGCAGTTCTTC

v_gene: TRBV18
j_gene: TRBJ2-2
len: 19
d_gene: TRBD2
abundance: few
CDR3aa: CASSPIIAGGRTDTGELFF
CDR3nt: TGTGCCAGCTCACCTATTATAGCGGGAGGACGGACGGACACCGGGGAGCTGTTTTTT

v_gene: TRBV4-2
j_gene: TRBJ2-5
len: 14
d_gene: TRBD2
abundance: few
CDR3aa: CASSQSGGQETQYF
CDR3nt: TGTGCCAGCAGCCAAAGCGGGGGGCAAGAGACCCAGTACTTC

v_gene: TRBV24-1
j_gene: TRBJ1-1
len: 13
d_gene: -
abundance: -
CDR3aa: CATSSAVNTEAFF
CDR3nt: TGTGCCACCAGTTCGGCTGTGAACACTGAAGCTTTCTTT

v_gene: TRBV28
j_gene: TRBJ2-6
len: 16
d_gene: TRBD1
abundance: once
CDR3aa: CASSDRGRSGANVLTF
CDR3nt: TGTGCCAGCAGTGACAGGGGACGCTCTGGGGCCAACGTCCTGACTTTC

v_gene: TRBV7-3
j_gene: TRBJ2-1
len: 16
d_gene: -
abundance: -
CDR3aa: CASSTGDPEGYNEQFF
CDR3nt: TGTGCCAGCAGCACAGGGGACCCGGAGGGGTACAATGAGCAGTTCTTC

v_gene: TRBV28
j_gene: TRBJ2-4
len: 16
d_gene: -
abundance: -
CDR3aa: CASSFGQTLAKNIQYF
CDR3nt: TGTGCCAGCAGCTTCGGACAGACTTTAGCCAAAAACATTCAGTACTTC

v_gene: TRBV28
j_gene: TRBJ2-7
len: 13
d_gene: -
abundance: -
CDR3aa: CASSVRRSYEQYF
CDR3nt: TGTGCCAGCAGTGTTAGACGCTCCTACGAGCAGTACTTC

v_gene: TRBV6-2/TRBV6-3
j_gene: TRBJ1-5
len: 14
d_gene: -
abundance: few
CDR3aa: CASSSLGGKQPQHF
CDR3nt: TGTGCCAGCAGTTCCTTGGGGGGCAAGCAGCCCCAGCATTTT